A single sample gave rise to the 9 T cell receptor beta chains below, sequenced in a study of CXCR3-negative and CXCR3-positive naive CD8 T cells. The study made its TRB cDNA libraries by 5' RACE, adding UMI labels. TCRdb processed the 5' RACE reads again and assigns one entry to each CDR3 protein, with no DNA. The sample yields about 40,000 distinct CDR3 sequences, of which the top ten take up about 10%. Sequenced sample: memory CD8+ T cells from blood. The receptors come from a human donor in good health. Some clones in this sample may be carry-over from other donors' samples.

The genes are TRBV7-7 and TRBJ1-1; the TCRdb D gene call, TRBD1, has no DNA to confirm it. CDR3 size: 15 residues. Germline V gene data show CDR1 as SSHAT and CDR2 as FNYEAQ (reference sequence). The CDR3 loop reads CASSPPPEGNTEAFF.

The V and J genes are TRBV12-3 or TRBV12-4 and TRBJ1-2; checking the TCRdb D call of TRBD1 is not possible without DNA. The CDR3 consists of 15 residues. The CDR3 loop reads CASSLAGTGIRGYTF.

The genes are TRBV9 and TRBJ2-2. The germline V gene encodes CDR1 SGDLS and CDR2 YYNGEE. CDR3 length equals 15 residues. The chain's CDR3 is CASGLGLSNTGELFF.

The rearrangement joins TRBV10-3 to TRBJ2-1. Germline V gene lookup returns CDR1 ENHRY and CDR2 SYGVKD. The CDR3 has 14 amino acids. This CDR3 is CAISERLTYNEQFF.

The rearrangement joins TRBV12-3 or TRBV12-4 to TRBJ2-1. The CDR3 has 16 amino acids. The CDR3 sequence: CASSLGRSGSYNEQFF.

The CDR3 here is CASSGPEGAREKLFF. This chain uses TRBV2 with TRBJ1-4; absent DNA, TCRdb's TRBD1 call cannot be checked. Germline V gene lookup returns CDR1 SNHLY and CDR2 FYNNEI. The CDR3 spans 15 residues.

The chain uses TRBV12-3 or TRBV12-4 and TRBJ2-7; the TRBD2 assignment by TCRdb is unverifiable without DNA. The CDR3 contains 15 residues. The CDR3 is CASSKAGGPSNEQYF.

This chain uses TRBV20-1 with TRBJ1-5. Germline CDR1 reads DFQATT; CDR2 reads SNEGSKA (reference sequence). This CDR3 has 12 amino acids. CDR3 sequence reads: CSARIFNQPQHF.

The chain employs TRBV7-8 and TRBJ1-5; as DNA is missing, the TRBD1 call by TCRdb cannot be tested. The CDR3 contains 16 residues. The germline V gene has CDR1 SGHVS and CDR2 FQNEAQ. CDR3 protein: CASSLGWGDTNQPQHF.